Listed here is a single T cell receptor (beta chain). Its antigen is currently not known. No qualities accompany the bases; no much larger clone lies one base away. Receptor libraries were prepared by RT-PCR. The sequencing machine was a NextSeq 550. TCRdb ran its own pipeline on the public reads, namely fastp trimming at Q25 and MiXCR clone calling, and kept in-frame beta chains. Every CDR3 protein is listed once, alongside the most common genes and DNA of its rows. The sample yields approximately 33,000 distinct CDR3 sequences; nearly 7% were counted once. The ten top clones hold 34% of the sample. The sample comes from a study of patients and donors after allogeneic stem cell transplantation (dated by TCRdb to between 2020 and 2021). From its cysteine to its phenylalanine, the CDR3 spans 14 amino acids. Only the CDR3 portion is preserved as DNA: 42 bases, with reading frame beginning at the first base. CDR1 and CDR2, per the germline V gene, are SGHNT and YENEEA. Between the V and J ends, shortened by 2 bases and 5 bases respectively, the junction contains 12 bases.

The rearrangement combines TRBV11-3 with TRBJ2-5; the D gene remains uncertain. Material for sequencing was blood, either unsorted or a sorted T cell fraction (not recorded which). This TCR derives from a human donor who was either an allogeneic HSCT recipient or a stem cell or donor lymphocyte infusion donor (not recorded which). It is not recorded whose cells these are; they may come from a transplant donor. The sequence in DNA is TGTGCCAGCAGCTTAACCATCCCCGAGGAGACCCAGTACTTC. This codes for CASSLTIPEETQYF.